The rows below give T cell receptor beta chains drawn from one sample of a study of cytomegalovirus exposure and HLA in healthy donors. TCRdb keeps only in-frame clones here, not all; method: immunoSEQ multiplex PCR. Of some 150,000 clones listed, 74% were seen once; the top ten hold around 4.5%. The sample comprised PBMCs. The receptor source for this set is a young man in good health and CMV-seropositive. Each CDR3 is given without its conserved first and last residue. D genes are given only for firm matches.

cdr3_aa | d_call | j_call | v_call
ASSPPYREAF | NA | TRBJ1-1 | TRBV7-9
ASSPSFYEQY | NA | TRBJ2-7 | TRBV5-1
ASMGTGLNTGELF | NA | TRBJ2-2 | TRBV6-4
ASNQGNSYEQY | NA | TRBJ2-7 | TRBV6-5
ASSFAQGADTQY | TRBD1 | TRBJ2-3 | TRBV5-1
ASSKTGTYEQY | NA | TRBJ2-7 | TRBV19
ASSQPPDRAPVSGANVLT | TRBD1 | TRBJ2-6 | TRBV4-1
ASSPGQGTPLH | TRBD1 | TRBJ1-6 | TRBV19
ASSLSLTGPGYT | TRBD1 | TRBJ1-2 | TRBV7-8
ASSLVPSGPYEQY | TRBD2 | TRBJ2-7 | TRBV5-6
ASNPGQGVTGELF | TRBD1 | TRBJ2-2 | TRBV2
ASSLSSAGGPIWKKTQY | TRBD2 | TRBJ2-5 | TRBV27
ASSSIAGFTGELF | TRBD2 | TRBJ2-2 | TRBV4-2
ASSRGLAGGQETQY | TRBD2 | TRBJ2-5 | TRBV28
ATTGTGDYEQY | TRBD1 | TRBJ2-7 | TRBV10-3
ASSLVAGSDMNTEAF | NA | TRBJ1-1 | TRBV13
ASADLAKNIQY | NA | TRBJ2-4 | TRBV10-1
ASSNGEGYGYT | NA | TRBJ1-2 | TRBV6-5
ASTASGSLYNEQF | TRBD2 | TRBJ2-1 | TRBV19
ASTPRGQNTEAF | NA | TRBJ1-1 | TRBV9
ASSEAYNSPF | NA | TRBJ1-4 | TRBV6-1
ASSLAEGAGYEQY | TRBD1 | TRBJ2-7 | TRBV5-1
ASSPVQGMAVEQY | NA | TRBJ2-7 | TRBV28
ASSVLAGGTDTQY | TRBD2 | TRBJ2-3 | TRBV10-2
AWDIAGASTDTQY | TRBD2 | TRBJ2-3 | TRBV30
ASRVGQENYGYT | TRBD1 | TRBJ1-2 | TRBV6-5
ASSVGTGGGDEQF | TRBD1 | TRBJ2-1 | TRBV6-1
ASSEVRSYGYT | NA | TRBJ1-2 | TRBV2
ASSIGTVGNEQY | TRBD1 | NA | TRBV19
SAYGNTEAF | NA | TRBJ1-1 | TRBV29-1
ASSYSRQAYEQY | NA | TRBJ2-7 | TRBV6-5
ASSRDRGHETQY | TRBD1 | TRBJ2-5 | TRBV7-8
AIKQGGGYEQY | TRBD1 | TRBJ2-7 | TRBV10-3
ASSLRTSGDYNEQF | TRBD2 | TRBJ2-1 | TRBV19
ASSLGQNYNEQF | NA | TRBJ2-1 | TRBV5-1
SVDGLAGGAAYNEQF | TRBD2 | TRBJ2-1 | TRBV29-1
ASRQAAGGIYEQY | NA | TRBJ2-7 | TRBV5-5
ASSPLDTRSNQPQH | NA | TRBJ1-5 | TRBV18
ASSEARGGLDGYT | NA | TRBJ1-2 | TRBV2
ASSWGLAGSGDTQY | TRBD2 | TRBJ2-3 | TRBV5-4
ASSLQAFAGVGSEQY | NA | TRBJ2-7 | TRBV4-1
ASSEGGETQY | TRBD2 | TRBJ2-5 | TRBV7-2
ASSIDEGLRGYT | NA | TRBJ1-2 | TRBV19
ASKGTGFYEQY | TRBD1 | TRBJ2-7 | TRBV27
ASSNAGQGADTEAF | TRBD1 | TRBJ1-1 | TRBV7-9
ASSPLEGANEKLF | NA | TRBJ1-4 | TRBV7-6
ASSQDRSGGGETQY | TRBD2 | TRBJ2-5 | TRBV14
ASSLWDRTYEQY | TRBD1 | TRBJ2-7 | TRBV27
ASSFDRGQTGELF | TRBD1 | TRBJ2-2 | TRBV5-1
ASSLAPQGVYEQY | NA | TRBJ2-7 | TRBV5-1
ASRRKEGSGNTIY | NA | TRBJ1-3 | TRBV2
ASSRGFGSNEQF | NA | TRBJ2-1 | TRBV5-4
ATGDTIGNSPLH | NA | TRBJ1-6 | TRBV5-4
ASSLAEPHLSGNTIY | NA | TRBJ1-3 | TRBV28
ASSLGVWGDGNQPQH | NA | TRBJ1-5 | TRBV5-5